One sample yielded the 18 T cell receptor beta chains listed below, sequenced in a study of blood T cell repertoires in COVID-19. Clones were sequenced by immunoSEQ multiplex PCR, and TCRdb holds only the in-frame ones, with some missing. This sample has a few hundred thousand clones, with 80% to 90% found just once. The sequenced sample consisted of PBMCs or T cells enriched from blood (not recorded which). These receptors were collected from a woman between 40 and 55 years old with acute COVID-19.

V usage is TRBV28 and J usage is TRBJ1-2; TRBD1 agrees at 7 bases. V trimming: 5 bases; J trimming: 8 bases; junction bases outside the gene matches: 11. Germline CDR1 is MDHEN and CDR2 is SYDVKM. This CDR3 has 14 amino acids. The CDR3 sequence: CASSRDSPLSGYTF. The CDR3 nucleotides are TGTGCCAGCAGTCGGGACAGCCCTCTTTCCGGCTACACCTTC.

The chain is built from TRBV28 and TRBJ1-1; the match to TRBD1 covers 11 bases. This CDR3 is built from 13 residues. With V trimmed by 6 bases and J by 12 bases, 9 bases remained unmatched. Looked up from germline, CDR1 is MDHEN and CDR2 is SYDVKM. The CDR3 nucleotides are TGTGCCAGCAGCCTCGGACAGGGGGCGACAACTTTCTTT. Protein product: CASSLGQGATTFF.

V usage is TRBV6-5 and J usage is TRBJ1-2; D is uncertain. Germline V gene sequence: CDR1 MNHEY, CDR2 SVGAGI. The ends were cut back, 0 bases at V and 2 bases at J, with 4 bases in the middle. The CDR3 contains 13 residues. Here the CDR3 reads CASSYSANYGYTF. The CDR3 DNA reads as TGTGCCAGCAGTTACTCGGCCAACTATGGCTACACCTTC.

The chain joins TRBV18 to TRBJ2-2; TRBD2 might be the D (5 bases). CDR1 KGHSH and CDR2 LQKENI come from the germline V gene. CDR3 length equals 16 residues. Trimming removed 3 bases from V and 3 bases from J, with 14 bases in between. CDR3 bases: TGTGCCAGCTCACCTCGGGATATTCGCTACACCGGGGAGCTGTTTTTT. Translating it yields CASSPRDIRYTGELFF.

The rearrangement uses TRBV20-1 and TRBJ2-1; D unclear. CDR3 length: 11 residues. Germline V gene lookup returns CDR1 DFQATT and CDR2 SNEGSKA (reference sequence). The V end was cut by 6 bases, the J end by 4 bases, with 7 bases between. CDR3 nucleotides: TGCAGTGCGTTGACTTACAATGAGCAGTTCTTC. Translating gives CSALTYNEQFF.

The chain couples TRBV4-1 to TRBJ2-1, with 8 bases lining up with TRBD2. Germline loops: CDR1 MGHRA, CDR2 YSYEKL. Trimming cost V 4 bases and J 3 bases; bases outside gene matches: 5. CDR3 length equals 15 residues. The CDR3 sequence: CASSPWTSHYNEQFF. CDR3 in DNA: TGCGCCAGCAGCCCCTGGACTAGCCACTACAATGAGCAGTTCTTC.

V is TRBV18 and J is TRBJ1-4; D remains unclear. V lost 3 bases, J lost 0 bases, and 5 bases lay in between. There are 14 residues in the CDR3. The germline CDR1 and CDR2 sequences are KGHSH and LQKENI. The CDR3 sequence: CASSPTTTNEKLFF. CDR3 DNA sequence: TGTGCCAGCTCACCGACAACAACTAATGAAAAACTGTTTTTT.

The CDR3 nucleotides read TGTGCCAGCAGCCAACCAGGAGCGGGAGGGCCGGGGGAGCAGTACTTC. Protein sequence: CASSQPGAGGPGEQYF. The genes are TRBV14 and TRBJ2-7; TRBD2 aligns across 10 bases. In germline, CDR1 is SGHDN, CDR2 FVKESK. The J segment lost 7 bases and the V segment lost 2 bases, leaving 11 bases of the junction unmatched. The CDR3 contains 16 residues.

To note about this clone: The junction and the germline gene differ at one end; a read error may be behind it. V and J are TRBV15 and TRBJ1-5, with a tentative D call TRBD1 (5 bases). The CDR3 spans 14 residues. The germline gives CDR1 LNHNV, CDR2 YYDKDF (reference sequence). CDR3 amino acids: CATSNQGLNQPQHF. The DNA for the CDR3 is TGTGCCACGAGCAATCAGGGCCTCAATCAGCCCCAGCATTTT.

The rearrangement uses TRBV11-2 and TRBJ2-1, with 8 bases fitting TRBD2. Germline CDR1 reads SGHAT; CDR2 reads FQNNGV. The CDR3 spans 16 residues. With V trimmed by 1 base and J by 9 bases, 11 bases remained unmatched. The CDR3 region is CASSLAGGPSATEQFF. In nucleotides, the CDR3 is TGTGCCAGCAGCTTAGCGGGAGGGCCATCCGCTACTGAGCAGTTCTTC.

The V call is TRBV7-8, the J call TRBJ2-3; 8 bases agree with TRBD2. Trimming removed 2 bases from V and 0 bases from J; junction bases left unmatched: 7. Germline loops: CDR1 SGHVS, CDR2 FQNEAQ. This CDR3 is built from 17 residues. The CDR3 nucleotides read TGTGCCAGCAGCTTAAGTGGCGGGACTAGTAGCACAGATACGCAGTATTTT. Residues: CASSLSGGTSSTDTQYF.

V usage is TRBV7-9 and J usage is TRBJ2-5; no clear D. The CDR3 extends over 15 amino acids. The V and J ends lost 5 bases and 0 bases respectively, with 13 bases between them. CDR1 is SEHNR, CDR2 FQNEAQ, per germline (reference sequence). The CDR3 DNA reads TGTGCCAGCAGCCTAGAGTACGGGTACCAAGAGACCCAGTACTTC. It codes for CASSLEYGYQETQYF.

This sequence joins TRBV5-1 and TRBJ2-7, with TRBD2 matching over 8 bases. Germline V CDR1 and CDR2: SGHRS, YFSETQ. With 3 bases clipped from V and 6 bases from J, the junction kept 14 bases outside the gene matches. The CDR3 extends over 16 amino acids. CDR3: CASSYSAGTRKGEQYF. The CDR3, as DNA: TGCGCCAGCAGCTATTCGGCCGGGACTAGAAAGGGCGAGCAGTACTTC.

This rearrangement joins TRBV6-5 to TRBJ2-7, with TRBD2 matching 12 bases. The V segment lost 5 bases and the J segment 2 bases; nucleotides outside the gene matches: 1. Germline V lookup: CDR1 MNHEY, CDR2 SVGAGI. CDR3 length equals 14 residues. The CDR3 loop reads CASSRLAGAYEQYF. DNA for the CDR3: TGTGCCAGCAGTCGACTAGCGGGAGCCTACGAGCAGTACTTC.

Only a few counts were recorded for this clone. The chain couples TRBV2 to TRBJ1-2, with D possibly being TRBD1 (5 bases). Trimming took off 2 bases at V and 5 bases at J, with 15 bases between the two ends. The CDR3 extends over 15 amino acids. Germline loops: CDR1 SNHLY, CDR2 FYNNEI. The CDR3 DNA follows: TGTGCCAGCAGTGAAAGGCAGGGTGCAGGATATGGCTACACCTTC. This sequence encodes CASSERQGAGYGYTF.

J is TRBJ2-7 and V is TRBV19, with 7 bases that match TRBD2. The junction had 11 bases not matched to a gene; V was cut back by 3 bases and J by 3 bases. This CDR3 contains 16 residues. Germline loops: CDR1 LNHDA, CDR2 SQIVND (reference sequence). The CDR3 reads CASSMARASGLYEQYF. The CDR3 nucleotides read TGTGCCAGTAGTATGGCCCGGGCTAGCGGTCTCTACGAGCAGTACTTC.

The chain links TRBV14 to TRBJ1-2, with 7 bases that match TRBD1. Germline-derived CDR1 and CDR2 are SGHDN and FVKESK. The CDR3 loop spans 17 amino acids. V trimming: 4 bases; J trimming: 0 bases; junction bases outside the gene matches: 11. CDR3 sequence (DNA): TGTGCCAGCAGCCCCAGACAGGGACTCTTTACTAACTATGGCTACACCTTC. Its translation: CASSPRQGLFTNYGYTF.

The rearrangement links TRBV30 to TRBJ1-2, with D tentatively TRBD1 (5 bases). V was pared by 4 bases and J by 3 bases, with 12 bases between. This CDR3 contains 13 residues. Germline CDR1 and CDR2: GTSNPN and SVGIG (reference sequence). The CDR3 spells CAWKMRGYYGYTF. DNA of the CDR3: TGTGCCTGGAAGATGCGGGGGTACTATGGCTACACCTTC.